The sequence of this T cell receptor beta chain was determined in a study of blood T cell repertoires in COVID-19. Study-wide context: Sources were T cells, B-cell-depleted T cells, or PBMCs; the material itself was cDNA or gDNA.

Living in 24 US areas, the participants were between roughly 18 and 89 years of age. Clinical history as reported by participants underpinned cohort assignment. In the original analysis: Amplification of reference gene primers provided the estimated nucleated cell counts. This table comes from immunoSEQ multiplex PCR, and its TCRdb copy is limited to in-frame clones, with some not included. V and J calls and clone size follow that table, whereas D and trimming were derived from the DNA. The sample shows about 250,000 clones, just over 85% of them seen only once. The CDR3 has 16 amino acids. The germline V gene has CDR1 SNHLY and CDR2 FYNNEI. V lost 2 bases and J lost 0; bases outside the gene matches: 4.

The sequence was collected from a man between 18 and 29 years old who had recovered from COVID-19. Sequencing was carried out using PBMCs or T cells enriched from blood (not recorded which). The gene calls are TRBV2 and TRBJ1-3; 7 bases agree with TRBD1. The CDR3 DNA reads as TGTGCCAGCAGTGAAAGGACAGGCTACTCTGGAAACACCATATATTTT. Translating it yields CASSERTGYSGNTIYF.